This T cell receptor beta chain originates from a study of T cells in Graves' hyperthyroidism and ophthalmopathy. RNA transcripts served as the template for amplifying TCR beta CDR3 regions. The study used the HTBI primer set for a first-round RT-PCR of the TCR CDR3. TCRdb passed the multiplex PCR reads through MiXCR, listing each CDR3 protein once. Of about 580,000 distinct CDR3 sequences listed, just over 45% are singletons. Lactation, pregnancy, other autoimmune disease or uncontrolled infection led to exclusion of patients. The CDR3 sequence is 16 residues long. V was trimmed by 3 bases and J by 1 base, leaving 15 bases between them. Germline-derived CDR1 and CDR2 are LGHNA and YSLEER. Remarks on this clonotype: What it binds is unknown.

Overall study findings and caveats: Model-based prediction identified ophthalmopathy a median 6.5 months prior to its onset.

The specimen sequenced was peripheral blood or thyroid tissue (not recorded which). This receptor was obtained from a woman under 30 with Graves' hyperthyroidism. The rearrangement links TRBV4-3 to TRBJ1-2; a possible D gene is TRBD1 (5 bases). The CDR3: CASSHPGGRGNYGYTF. CDR3 coding DNA: TGCGCCAGCAGCCATCCCGGGGGTCGAGGTAACTATGGCTACACCTTC.